Listed here are 23 T cell receptor beta chains from one sample, sequenced in a study of cytomegalovirus exposure and HLA in healthy donors. With 60 Vbeta and 13 Jbeta primers, the PCR was carried out. Sequenced by immunoSEQ multiplex PCR; TCRdb stores in-frame clones only, minus some. The sample holds roughly 88,000 clones, over 60% seen once. The sequenced sample consisted of PBMCs. The source of these receptors is a young man in good health and CMV-seropositive.

The rearrangement links TRBV5-8 to TRBJ1-1, with 8 bases lining up with TRBD1. The CDR3 consists of 18 residues. CDR1 is SGHTS and CDR2 is YDEGEE in the germline V gene. With V trimmed by 4 bases and J by 0 bases, 14 bases remained unmatched. CDR3 sequence: CASSPGTGRPVMNTEAFF. CDR3 sequence (DNA): TGTGCCAGCAGCCCTGGGACAGGCCGGCCGGTAATGAACACTGAAGCTTTCTTT.

The chain employs TRBV4-2 and TRBJ1-2; tentatively, D is TRBD1 (5 bases). Trimming shortened V by 0 bases and J by 7 bases, and 15 bases separated the two germline ends. Per the germline V gene, CDR1 is LGHNA and CDR2 is YNFKEQ. The CDR3 contains 15 residues. CDR3 bases: TGTGCCAGCAGCCAAGACACAGGCCCCCTCCGTGGCTACACCTTC. Translated, it gives CASSQDTGPLRGYTF.

The rearrangement joins TRBV29-1 to TRBJ1-4; 9 bases line up with TRBD1. The V and J ends lost 6 bases and 8 bases, in that order; junction bases with no gene match: 7. Germline V lookup: CDR1 SQVTM, CDR2 ANQGSEA. CDR3 size: 13 residues. This CDR3 reads CSVAGTGQEKLFF. CDR3 coding DNA: TGCAGCGTGGCCGGGACAGGGCAGGAAAAACTGTTTTTT.

Worth noting for this clone: Other DNA sequences in the sample encode the same CDR3. The chain has TRBV7-3 and TRBJ1-3; D is unclear. Germline CDR1 is SGHTA and CDR2 is FQGTGA. The CDR3 is 13 residues long. The ends were cut back, 5 bases at V and 0 bases at J, with 5 bases in the middle. The CDR3: CASSLYSGNTIYF. CDR3 coding DNA: TGTGCCAGCAGCCTCTACTCTGGAAACACCATATATTTT.

The chain uses TRBV28 and TRBJ1-4, with 7 nucleotides matching TRBD1. The V gene end was trimmed by 7 bases and the J gene end by 8 bases; junction bases not matched to a gene: 13. This CDR3 comprises 15 residues. From germline, CDR1 is MDHEN and CDR2 SYDVKM. The CDR3: CASTPLQGRREKLFF. CDR3 in DNA: TGTGCCAGCACGCCATTACAGGGGCGCAGGGAAAAACTGTTTTTT.

The chain couples TRBV4-2 to TRBJ1-2; D is uncertain. Germline loops: CDR1 LGHNA, CDR2 YNFKEQ. The CDR3 totals 14 residues. V was shortened by 1 base and J by 6 bases, with 12 bases between the two germline ends. CDR3: CASSQGSGFDGYTF. The CDR3, as DNA: TGTGCCAGCAGCCAAGGAAGCGGATTCGATGGCTACACCTTC.

V is TRBV7-3 and J is TRBJ2-3, with 15 positions matching TRBD2. J lost 3 bases, V lost 5 bases, and 3 bases had no gene match. This CDR3 contains 16 residues. Looked up from germline, CDR1 is SGHTA and CDR2 is FQGTGA. DNA for the CDR3: TGTGCCAGCAGCGTGGGGACTAGCGGGAGGACAGATACGCAGTATTTT. Translation: CASSVGTSGRTDTQYF.

The chain is built from TRBV7-9 and TRBJ2-5; 12 bases map to TRBD2. Germline trimming cut 3 bases from V and 2 bases from J; bases unmatched to any gene: 7. The CDR3 contains 17 residues. Germline values: CDR1 SEHNR, CDR2 FQNEAQ (reference sequence). CDR3 region: CASSLRLAGALQETQYF. CDR3 coding DNA: TGTGCCAGCAGCTTGAGACTAGCGGGGGCCCTGCAAGAGACCCAGTACTTC.

The chain couples TRBV27 to TRBJ1-4; no definite D call. The CDR3 runs 14 residues. The V and J ends lost 8 bases and 5 bases respectively, with 15 bases between them. From germline, CDR1 is MNHEY and CDR2 SMNVEV (reference sequence). The CDR3 DNA reads as TGTGCCAGCCAGCTGCGGAGGGCGAATGAAAAACTGTTTTTT. Translated, it gives CASQLRRANEKLFF.

The chain is built from TRBV14 and TRBJ2-2, with 10 positions matching TRBD1. Germline V gene data show CDR1 as SGHDN and CDR2 as FVKESK. J lost 3 bases, V lost 0 bases, and 4 bases had no gene match. The CDR3 is made up of 17 amino acids. This CDR3 reads CASSQEGTGDYTGELFF. The CDR3 nucleotides read TGTGCCAGCAGCCAAGAAGGGACAGGGGATTACACCGGGGAGCTGTTTTTT.

This chain joins TRBV5-4 and TRBJ1-4; tentative D call: TRBD1 (6 bases). V was pared by 1 base and J by 5 bases, with 12 bases between. This CDR3 has 15 amino acids. CDR1 SGHNT and CDR2 YYREEE come from the germline V gene (reference sequence). In nucleotides, the CDR3 is TGTGCCAGCAGCTTGTATGCAGGGGAAAATGAAAAACTGTTTTTT. Residues: CASSLYAGENEKLFF.

The chain has TRBV29-1 and TRBJ1-2, with a tentative D call TRBD1 (5 bases). Germline CDR1 and CDR2: SQVTM and ANQGSEA. This CDR3 region has 14 residues. The V end was cut by 6 bases, the J end by 5 bases, with 19 bases between. The CDR3 coding sequence is TGCAGCGTGGCTGGACACCGAGCTGGATATGGCTACACCTTC. It encodes CSVAGHRAGYGYTF. The full variable domain, in which reference TRBV29-1 and TRBJ1-2 provide the parts outside the CDR3, is SAVISQKPSRDICQRGTSLTIQCQVDSQVTMMFWYRQQPGQSLTLIATANQGSEATYESGFVIDKFPISRPNLTFSTLTVSNMSPEDSSIYLCSVAGHRAGYGYTFGSGTRLTVV.

V is TRBV2 and J is TRBJ2-1; no definite D call. The CDR3 has 12 amino acids. With 6 bases removed from V and 8 bases from J, the gap between germline ends came to 11 bases. CDR1 is SNHLY, CDR2 FYNNEI, per germline. CDR3 DNA sequence: TGTGCCAGCAGAGTTCTAGTGTATGAGCAGTTCTTC. This gives the protein CASRVLVYEQFF. The whole variable domain, filled in from reference TRBV2 and TRBJ2-1, reads EPEVTQTPSHQVTQMGQEVILRCVPISNHLYFYWYRQILGQKVEFLVSFYNNEISEKSEIFDDQFSVERPDGSNFTLKIRSTKLEDSAMYFCASRVLVYEQFFGPGTRLTVL.

J is TRBJ2-5 and V is TRBV7-2; TRBD2 might be the D (7 bases). Trimming cost V 5 bases and J 6 bases, with 16 bases left between them. Germline V gene sequence: CDR1 SGHTA, CDR2 FQGNSA. This CDR3 comprises 14 residues. The CDR3 sequence: CASSPQRGGKTQYF. In nucleotides, the CDR3 is TGTGCCAGCAGCCCCCAGAGGGGGGGAAAGACCCAGTACTTC. Full variable domain (remainder filled in from reference TRBV7-2 and TRBJ2-5): GAGVSQSPSNKVTEKGKDVELRCDPISGHTALYWYRQSLGQGLEFLIYFQGNSAPDKSGLPSDRFSAERTGGSVSTLTIQRTQQEDSAVYLCASSPQRGGKTQYFGPGTRLLVL.

The chain employs TRBV7-2 and TRBJ2-7; possibly TRBD1 for D (5 bases). Germline V CDR1 and CDR2: SGHTA, FQGNSA. V was shortened by 5 bases and J by 5 bases, with 25 bases between the two germline ends. The CDR3 runs to 17 residues. CDR3 loop: CASSPHLGQGMIHEQYF. The CDR3 region has the DNA TGTGCCAGCAGCCCTCACTTGGGGCAGGGTATGATTCACGAGCAGTACTTC.

This clone was found a few times. This sample also contains other DNA sequences that code for the same CDR3. V and J are TRBV4-1 and TRBJ1-1; 8 bases match TRBD1. After removal of 1 base from V and 5 bases from J, the junction contained 9 bases not matched to a gene. From germline, CDR1 is MGHRA and CDR2 YSYEKL. CDR3 length: 16 amino acids. The CDR3 region is CASSQAEAGGLTEAFF. CDR3 nucleotide sequence: TGCGCCAGCAGCCAAGCGGAGGCAGGGGGCCTTACTGAAGCTTTCTTT.

CDR3 coding DNA: TGTGCCAGTAGAGGTTATGGGGAGGGTGGCTACACCTTC. Its protein product is CASRGYGEGGYTF. This chain links TRBV19 with TRBJ1-2; D not certain. Germline V lookup: CDR1 LNHDA, CDR2 SQIVND (reference sequence). The CDR3 covers 13 residues. The ends were cut back, 6 bases at V and 7 bases at J, with 15 bases in the middle.

V and J are TRBV2 and TRBJ2-3; TRBD2 agrees at 11 bases. The CDR3 spans 16 residues. V was pared by 6 bases and J by 6 bases, with 11 bases of the junction left unmatched. Germline values: CDR1 SNHLY, CDR2 FYNNEI. CDR3 coding DNA: TGTGCCAGCAGCAGAACGCTAGCGGGGGGCCTGGATACGCAGTATTTT. Encoded protein: CASSRTLAGGLDTQYF.

This clone was seen a few times. The chain couples TRBV28 to TRBJ1-2, with no clear D. Germline V lookup: CDR1 MDHEN, CDR2 SYDVKM. CDR3 length equals 13 residues. V was clipped by 7 bases and J by 5 bases, with 14 bases between them. CDR3 DNA: TGTGCCAGCATGTATTGGGGAGGGTATGGCTACACCTTC. This codes for CASMYWGGYGYTF.

The chain carries TRBV4-2 and TRBJ1-1; maybe TRBD1 (6 bases). V was shortened by 0 bases and J by 4 bases, with 15 bases between the two germline ends. Germline-derived CDR1 and CDR2 are LGHNA and YNFKEQ. This CDR3 is built from 16 residues. The CDR3 region has the DNA TGTGCCAGCAGCCAAGACGTCAGGGGAAGAGGCACTGAAGCTTTCTTT. Protein: CASSQDVRGRGTEAFF.

The rearrangement joins TRBV6-1 to TRBJ2-5, with 9 bases matching TRBD1. Germline V lookup: CDR1 MNHNS, CDR2 SASEGT. The length of the CDR3 is 16 residues. Trimming cost V 2 bases and J 5 bases; bases outside gene matches: 9. The CDR3 here is CASSETAGTGLETQYF. The CDR3 nucleotides read TGTGCCAGCAGTGAAACCGCCGGGACAGGGTTGGAGACCCAGTACTTC.

The V and J genes are TRBV7-9 and TRBJ2-5; D is possibly TRBD1 (5 bases). Germline lookup yields CDR1 SEHNR and CDR2 FQNEAQ (reference sequence). V lost 5 bases, J lost 2 bases, and 15 bases lay in between. The CDR3 runs 15 residues. CDR3 sequence (DNA): TGTGCCAGCAGCCAACTCTCAGGGTTGCAAGAGACCCAGTACTTC. This translates into CASSQLSGLQETQYF.

The chain links TRBV18 to TRBJ1-2; 9 bases fit TRBD1. The germline V gene has CDR1 KGHSH and CDR2 LQKENI. There are 15 residues in the CDR3. J lost 4 bases, V lost 6 bases, and 9 bases had no gene match. The CDR3 sequence: CASSPDRGVGYGYTF. CDR3 DNA sequence: TGTGCCAGCTCCCCGGACAGGGGCGTTGGCTATGGCTACACCTTC.